This note documents a single T cell receptor (beta chain) sequence. No cognate antigen has been identified for it. No much larger clonotype is one base removed from it; base qualities were not supplied. In the first month after transplant, blood samples were collected up to 4 times, and after that at least monthly when available. Preparation of the library involved the immunoSEQ multiplex PCR assay. For most patients, high-throughput TCR-beta CDR3 sequencing of genomic DNA was performed by Adaptive Biotechnologies. Turning to the authors' computational methods: Adaptive's ImmunoSEQ software supplied the TCR sequencing data for more than 15 patients, while MiXCR and VDJtools were used to process a few other patients. Because the origin of CDR3 nucleotide sequences shared between donor and recipient could not be assigned, those sequences were removed. To be classed as alloreactive, a clone needed at least 2-fold expansion over unstimulated cells and a minimum CFSE-low frequency of 0.002% (template counts) or 0.001% (read counts). A clone was considered mappable if detected in the sequenced pre-transplant spleen, lymph node, or MLR CFSE-low populations of the donor or recipient. Cumulative frequency of alloreactive clones was calculated as a percentage of all sequences weighted by copy number. This is the immuneACCESS table as TCRdb keeps it, with only in-frame sequences that have V and J called. A part of the clones is gone; compared with another copy, unresolved V genes explain less than half, and the rest is unexplained. The V and J calls and clone size are taken from that table; D and trimming were inferred from the DNA. For this sample the table gives more than 45,000 clones, of which approximately 90% were detected only once. The ten largest clonotypes hold 2.7% of the sample.

The data belong to a study of graft-versus-host responses after intestinal transplantation listed by TCRdb under 2021. Regarding the research as a whole: Multivisceral, liver-intestinal, or isolated intestinal transplants were received by the recipients. Anti-thymocyte globulin induction was given to all recipients, followed by maintenance tacrolimus and steroids for two to four years. After intestinal transplantation, graft-versus-host and host-versus-graft alloreactive T cell clones were followed in the graft, circulation and bone marrow using bulk TCR-beta CDR3 sequencing. Alloreactive clones were identified by sequencing pre-transplant mixed lymphocyte reaction products and comparing these products with unstimulated pre-transplant donor and recipient T cells. A cohort of 24 intestinal transplant recipients, including one retransplant, was enrolled, and a few patients lacking pretransplant specimens were excluded. Donor T cell macrochimerism was defined as a peak of at least 4% donor T cells among recipient peripheral blood mononuclear cells. Rather than going through the commercial service, samples from a few later patients were sequenced in-house on an Illumina MiSeq and processed with MiXCR. Overall study results and their limits: Conclusions were limited by the relatively low number and heterogeneity of intestinal transplant patients. Early after transplant, peak levels of circulating GvH clones were found to be associated with declines in HvG clones. GvH clones turned up in recipient bone marrow, with some appearing earlier in ileal mucosa or blood, a pattern consistent with an intestinal mucosal origin. Patients with donor T cell macrochimerism had high GvH to HvG T cell clonal ratios in their allografts.

The CDR3, cysteine through phenylalanine, is 15 amino acids long. Only the CDR3 region is kept as DNA, spanning 45 bases read in frame from base 1. Trimming accounts for 4 bases at V and 8 bases at J, while the number of junction bases matched to no gene is 4. CDR1 SGHVS and CDR2 FQNEAQ are derived from the germline V gene. The sequenced sample was PBMCs, obtained less than 130 days after intestinal transplantation. The chain is assembled from TRBV7-8 and TRBJ1-6; 11 central bases correspond to TRBD1. The clonotype originates from a human patient who received an intestinal transplant, so some T cells may come from the graft donor. DNA sequence: TGTGCCAGCAGCTCAAGGACAGGGGGCTATTCACCCCTCCACTTT. This encodes CASSSRTGGYSPLHF.